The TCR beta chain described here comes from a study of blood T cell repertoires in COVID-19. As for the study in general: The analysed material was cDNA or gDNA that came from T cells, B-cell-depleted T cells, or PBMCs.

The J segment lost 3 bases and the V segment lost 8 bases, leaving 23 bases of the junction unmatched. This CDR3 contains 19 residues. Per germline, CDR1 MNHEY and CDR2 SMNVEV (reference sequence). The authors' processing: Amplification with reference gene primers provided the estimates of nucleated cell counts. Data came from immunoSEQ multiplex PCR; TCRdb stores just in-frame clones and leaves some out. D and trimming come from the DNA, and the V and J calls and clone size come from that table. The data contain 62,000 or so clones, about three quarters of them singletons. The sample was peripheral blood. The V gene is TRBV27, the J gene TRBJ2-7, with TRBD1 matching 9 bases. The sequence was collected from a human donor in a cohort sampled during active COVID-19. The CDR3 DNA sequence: TGTGCCAGCGCCCCCGGGACAGGGCTTCAGGGGGGCCCAATCTACGAGCAGTACTTC. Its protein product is CASAPGTGLQGGPIYEQYF.